This entry lists 29 T cell receptor beta chains sequenced from one sample in a study of OX40 agonist ivuxolimab in advanced cancers. Here immunoSEQ multiplex PCR was the method, and the copy in TCRdb shows in-frame clones only, minus some. The sample holds about 63,000 clones, 90% to 95% seen once. The input for sequencing was CD4+ or CD8+ T cells sorted from blood, taken in a trial of the OX40 agonist ivuxolimab. The origin of the receptors is an adult with an advanced solid tumor such as melanoma, head and neck, liver or kidney cancer.

This clone occurred once. J is TRBJ1-5 and V is TRBV28, with no clear D. This CDR3 contains 15 residues. Germline V gives CDR1 MDHEN, CDR2 SYDVKM. The V end lost 1 base, the J end lost 4 bases, and 11 bases lay between the germline ends. This CDR3 is CASSLFQTPNQPQHF. The CDR3 region has the DNA TGTGCCAGCAGTTTATTTCAGACGCCTAATCAGCCCCAGCATTTT. The whole variable domain, filled in from reference TRBV28 and TRBJ1-5, reads DVKVTQSSRYLVKRTGEKVFLECVQDMDHENMFWYRQDPGLGLRLIYFSYDVKMKEKGDIPEGYSVSREKKERFSLILESASTNQTSMYLCASSLFQTPNQPQHFGDGTRLSIL.

The rearrangement joins TRBV27 to TRBJ1-1; D may be TRBD1 (5 bases). Between the trimmed V and J ends, which lost 2 bases and 1 base, there was a span of 8 bases. CDR1 MNHEY and CDR2 SMNVEV come from the germline V gene (reference sequence). The CDR3 has 14 amino acids. CDR3 coding DNA: TGTGCCAGCAGTTTAGAGACAGCGAACACTGAAGCTTTCTTT. This sequence encodes CASSLETANTEAFF.

This chain links TRBV7-9 with TRBJ1-5, with a possible D match to TRBD1 (5 bases). This CDR3 is built from 12 residues. Trimming took 4 bases from V and 6 from J, leaving 7 bases between them. Germline CDR1 SEHNR, CDR2 FQNEAQ (reference sequence). CDR3 region: CASSSGGQPQHF. In DNA, the CDR3 is TGTGCCAGCAGCTCCGGGGGTCAGCCCCAGCATTTT. The variable domain in full, completed from reference TRBV7-9 and TRBJ1-5, reads DTGVSQNPRHKITKRGQNVTFRCDPISEHNRLYWYRQTLGQGPEFLTYFQNEAQLEKSRLLSDRFSAERPKGSFSTLEIQRTEQGDSAMYLCASSSGGQPQHFGDGTRLSIL.

This clone was counted a few times. CDR3 sequence (DNA): TGCAGTGCTAGAGATTACTACGAGCAGTACTTC. It specifies CSARDYYEQYF. The chain links TRBV20-1 to TRBJ2-7, with D unclear. Germline CDR1 and CDR2: DFQATT and SNEGSKA (reference sequence). The CDR3 has 11 amino acids. Trimming pared 0 bases from V and 3 bases from J, leaving 3 bases between.

This chain connects TRBV5-1 to TRBJ2-1, with TRBD1 matching 9 bases. The germline CDR1 and CDR2 sequences are SGHRS and YFSETQ. CDR3 length equals 18 residues. V was clipped by 2 bases and J by 5 bases; unmatched bases: 14. CDR3 nucleotide sequence: TGCGCCAGCAGCTTCAACCGGGACAGGGTAATGGGGGACAATGAGCAGTTCTTC. It is translated as CASSFNRDRVMGDNEQFF.

The genes are TRBV6-5 and TRBJ2-1; the D gene is possibly TRBD1 (6 bases). This CDR3 has 15 residues. Germline V lookup: CDR1 MNHEY, CDR2 SVGAGI. Trimming removed 5 bases at V and 1 base at J, with 12 bases between. CDR3 sequence: CASSQGQPSYNEQFF. The CDR3 DNA sequence: TGTGCCAGCAGTCAAGGACAGCCGTCCTACAATGAGCAGTTCTTC.

This chain joins TRBV19 and TRBJ1-1, with a weak D call TRBD1 (6 bases). CDR1 is LNHDA and CDR2 is SQIVND in the germline V gene (reference sequence). The CDR3 sequence is 15 residues long. Trimming removed 6 bases at V and 1 base at J, with 15 bases between. The CDR3 nucleotides read TGTGCCAGTAGCTGGGACACCGCCCAGAACACTGAAGCTTTCTTT. Amino acid sequence: CASSWDTAQNTEAFF.

This chain links TRBV13 with TRBJ2-7, with TRBD1 as a possible D gene (5 bases). V dropped 5 bases and J dropped 7 bases, with 18 bases sitting between them. CDR1 and CDR2 (germline): PRHDT, FYEKMQ (reference sequence). This CDR3 is 14 amino acids long. CDR3 coding DNA: TGTGCCAGCAGCCCCATTTCGGAGCCAGGGGAGCAGTACTTC. Its protein is CASSPISEPGEQYF.

This sequence joins TRBV4-1 and TRBJ2-1, with D perhaps assigned TRBD1 or TRBD2 (5 bases each). Between the trimmed V and J ends, which lost 4 bases and 8 bases, there was a span of 18 bases. The CDR3 sequence is 15 residues long. Germline-derived CDR1 and CDR2 are MGHRA and YSYEKL. The CDR3, as DNA: TGCGCCAGCAGCCTCCAGCCGGGACCGAGTCATGAGCAGTTCTTC. Its protein product is CASSLQPGPSHEQFF.

This chain connects TRBV2 to TRBJ1-3; possibly TRBD1 for D (6 bases). From germline, CDR1 is SNHLY and CDR2 FYNNEI. Trimming removed 1 base from V and 0 bases from J, with 10 bases in between. CDR3 length: 16 residues. The CDR3 sequence is CASSEGQARSGNTIYF. The CDR3 nucleotides read TGTGCCAGCAGTGAAGGACAGGCTCGCTCTGGAAACACCATATATTTT.

This clone was counted once. The chain recombines TRBV19 with TRBJ1-1; 9 bases match TRBD1. This CDR3 region has 14 residues. Unmatched junction bases numbered 4, after V lost 3 bases and J lost 5 bases. Germline V gene sequence: CDR1 LNHDA, CDR2 SQIVND (reference sequence). This CDR3 is CASSITGGATEAFF. The CDR3 DNA reads as TGTGCCAGTAGTATTACAGGGGGCGCGACTGAAGCTTTCTTT.

This clone appeared once. V is TRBV19 and J is TRBJ1-2; TRBD1 aligns across 7 bases. Germline lookup yields CDR1 LNHDA and CDR2 SQIVND (reference sequence). Germline trimming cut 1 base from V and 7 bases from J; bases unmatched to any gene: 3. The CDR3 has 13 amino acids. The CDR3 loop reads CASSIGQGGGYTF. The CDR3 DNA reads TGTGCCAGTAGTATAGGACAGGGCGGTGGCTACACCTTC.

This sequence joins TRBV7-8 and TRBJ1-1; no clear D. Looked up from germline, CDR1 is SGHVS and CDR2 is FQNEAQ. CDR3 length equals 13 residues. The V end lost 5 bases, the J end lost 0 bases, and 7 bases lay between the germline ends. CDR3 in DNA: TGTGCCAGCAGCGACCTACTGAACACTGAAGCTTTCTTT. It yields the protein CASSDLLNTEAFF. The complete variable domain, with remaining parts taken from reference TRBV7-8 and TRBJ1-1, reads GAGVSQSPRYKVAKRGQDVALRCDPISGHVSLFWYQQALGQGPEFLTYFQNEAQLDKSGLPSDRFFAERPEGSVSTLKIQRTQQEDSAVYLCASSDLLNTEAFFGQGTRLTVV.

CDR3 sequence reads: CAVRALSSYEQYV. The CDR3 DNA is TGTGCCGTCAGGGCACTGAGCTCCTACGAGCAGTACGTC. This chain links TRBV6-1 with TRBJ2-7, with a possible D match to TRBD1 (5 bases). This CDR3 comprises 13 residues. The germline V gene encodes CDR1 MNHNS and CDR2 SASEGT. Trimming took off 11 bases at V and 0 bases at J, with 14 bases between the two ends.

This chain connects TRBV4-3 to TRBJ2-1; D unclear. CDR3 length: 15 amino acids. Between the trimmed V and J ends, which lost 1 base and 3 bases, there was a span of 10 bases. Germline assignment: CDR1 LGHNA and CDR2 YSLEER. The DNA for the CDR3 is TGCGCCAGCAGCCAAGGGGGTCCGGTCTACAATGAGCAGTTCTTC. Protein product: CASSQGGPVYNEQFF.

This clone has only one observation. The rearrangement uses TRBV7-6 and TRBJ2-2, with D perhaps TRBD1 (5 bases). The V gene lost 5 bases and the J gene lost 4 bases, with 8 bases spanning the gap. This CDR3 has 13 amino acids. Germline lookup yields CDR1 SGHVS and CDR2 FNYEAQ. The CDR3: CASSPDTTGELFF. The CDR3 DNA is TGTGCCAGCAGCCCGGACACCACCGGGGAGCTGTTTTTT. Supplemented by reference TRBV7-6 and TRBJ2-2, the full variable domain reads GAGVSQSPRYKVTKRGQDVALRCDPISGHVSLYWYRQALGQGPEFLTYFNYEAQQDKSGLPNDRFSAERPEGSISTLTIQRTEQRDSAMYRCASSPDTTGELFFGEGSRLTVL.

CDR3 region: CASSRTGAGSPLHF. CDR3 nucleotides: TGTGCCAGCAGCCGTACCGGGGCCGGTTCACCCCTCCACTTT. This sequence joins TRBV28 and TRBJ1-6; possible D gene TRBD1, 5 bases. V was clipped by 6 bases and J by 9 bases, with 15 bases between them. Germline lookup yields CDR1 MDHEN and CDR2 SYDVKM. There are 14 residues in the CDR3.

V gene TRBV28 combines with J gene TRBJ2-6, with no clear D. CDR3 length equals 18 residues. The germline CDR1 and CDR2 sequences are MDHEN and SYDVKM. Trimming left V 8 bases short and J 0 bases short, with 20 bases between. The CDR3 reads CASSLYAHGNSGANVLTF. The CDR3 DNA reads TGTGCCAGCTCTTTATATGCGCACGGTAACTCTGGGGCCAACGTCCTGACTTTC. Combining the CDR3 with reference TRBV28 and TRBJ2-6 gives the whole variable domain DVKVTQSSRYLVKRTGEKVFLECVQDMDHENMFWYRQDPGLGLRLIYFSYDVKMKEKGDIPEGYSVSREKKERFSLILESASTNQTSMYLCASSLYAHGNSGANVLTFGAGSRLTVL.

To note about this clone: Other DNA sequences from this sample encode an identical CDR3 as well. The J gene is TRBJ2-7, the V gene TRBV5-1, with a tentative D call TRBD2 (5 bases). The CDR3 is made up of 14 amino acids. V lost 2 bases and J lost 2, with 11 bases in between. Germline loops: CDR1 SGHRS, CDR2 YFSETQ. This chain's CDR3 is CASSFRTSAYEQYF. The DNA for the CDR3 is TGCGCCAGCAGCTTCCGGACTTCAGCCTACGAGCAGTACTTC.

The chain couples TRBV27 to TRBJ2-1; D is ambiguous. Germline values: CDR1 MNHEY, CDR2 SMNVEV (reference sequence). The CDR3 has 13 residues. V was pared by 3 bases and J by 4 bases, with 7 bases between. CDR3 region: CASSFRPYNEQFF. CDR3 nucleotides: TGTGCCAGCAGTTTCCGACCTTACAATGAGCAGTTCTTC.

The J gene is TRBJ2-3, the V gene TRBV7-9; 8 bases map to TRBD1. The CDR3 sequence is 15 residues long. V lost 9 bases, J lost 2 bases, and 10 bases stayed unmatched. Germline CDR1 reads SEHNR; CDR2 reads FQNEAQ (reference sequence). The CDR3 region is CASLTSGGATDTQYF. CDR3 nucleotide sequence: TGTGCCAGTCTAACGTCAGGGGGCGCCACAGATACGCAGTATTTT.

The V call is TRBV5-4, the J call TRBJ2-1; D might be TRBD1 (6 bases). Deletions cut 2 bases from V and 5 bases from J, with 8 bases between. The CDR3 runs 13 residues. Germline V CDR1 and CDR2: SGHNT, YYREEE (reference sequence). CDR3 DNA: TGTGCCAGCAGCTTAGGGGGTGACAATGAGCAGTTCTTC. Its translation is CASSLGGDNEQFF.

The count of this clone is one. The V gene is TRBV5-1, the J gene TRBJ2-3; D perhaps matches TRBD2 (6 bases). CDR1 and CDR2 (germline): SGHRS, YFSETQ. The CDR3 contains 16 residues. Trimming left V 1 base short and J 1 base short, with 13 bases between. The CDR3 protein is CASSLPRRGGTDTQYF. The CDR3 DNA follows: TGCGCCAGCAGCTTGCCCCGGCGGGGCGGCACAGATACGCAGTATTTT.

The chain joins TRBV4-3 to TRBJ1-4; 7 bases are a match to TRBD1. The germline CDR1 and CDR2 sequences are LGHNA and YSLEER. After removal of 0 bases from V and 5 bases from J, the junction contained 6 bases not matched to a gene. The CDR3 runs to 16 residues. The chain's CDR3 is CASSQEIWDSNEKLFF. CDR3 bases: TGCGCCAGCAGCCAAGAGATCTGGGACAGCAATGAAAAACTGTTTTTT.

This clone was seen once. The rearrangement uses TRBV13 and TRBJ2-2, with D uncertain. V was shortened by 5 bases and J by 5 bases, with 12 bases between the two germline ends. The germline V gene encodes CDR1 PRHDT and CDR2 FYEKMQ (reference sequence). The CDR3 is 14 amino acids. The CDR3 here is CASSPTDGTGELFF. DNA for the CDR3: TGTGCCAGCAGCCCAACGGACGGGACCGGGGAGCTGTTTTTT.

V is TRBV13 and J is TRBJ2-3; 9 nucleotides align to TRBD2. The CDR3 is 16 residues long. V lost 1 base to trimming and J lost 5 bases; unmatched junction nucleotides: 7. The germline V gene has CDR1 PRHDT and CDR2 FYEKMQ (reference sequence). The CDR3, as DNA: TGTGCCAGCAGCTTAGCGGCGGGGGGGCGGGGAGATACGCAGTATTTT. Its translation is CASSLAAGGRGDTQYF. The full variable domain, in which reference TRBV13 and TRBJ2-3 provide the parts outside the CDR3, is AAGVIQSPRHLIKEKRETATLKCYPIPRHDTVYWYQQGPGQDPQFLISFYEKMQSDKGSIPDRFSAQQFSDYHSELNMSSLELGDSALYFCASSLAAGGRGDTQYFGPGTRLTVL.

The chain employs TRBV6-5 and TRBJ2-2; 10 positions agree with TRBD1. Germline loops: CDR1 MNHEY, CDR2 SVGAGI. The CDR3 loop spans 15 amino acids. With V trimmed by 5 bases and J by 0 bases, 0 bases remained unmatched. The CDR3 DNA follows: TGTGCCAGCAGTGGGACAGGGGCGAACACCGGGGAGCTGTTTTTT. This codes for CASSGTGANTGELFF.

This chain connects TRBV27 to TRBJ2-7; 9 nucleotides agree with TRBD2. Germline lookup yields CDR1 MNHEY and CDR2 SMNVEV (reference sequence). The CDR3 runs 14 residues. V lost 2 bases and J lost 7; bases outside the gene matches: 6. The DNA for the CDR3 is TGTGCCAGCAGTTTAGGTCTAGCGGGAAGTGAGCAGTACTTC. As protein: CASSLGLAGSEQYF.

This chain joins TRBV29-1 and TRBJ2-2; 8 bases line up with TRBD2. Germline V gene lookup returns CDR1 SQVTM and CDR2 ANQGSEA. The V and J ends lost 6 bases and 4 bases, in that order; junction bases with no gene match: 10. There are 15 residues in the CDR3. The CDR3 DNA is TGCAGCGTATCCGTAGCGGGGATCCTCACCGGGGAGCTGTTTTTT. Protein sequence: CSVSVAGILTGELFF.